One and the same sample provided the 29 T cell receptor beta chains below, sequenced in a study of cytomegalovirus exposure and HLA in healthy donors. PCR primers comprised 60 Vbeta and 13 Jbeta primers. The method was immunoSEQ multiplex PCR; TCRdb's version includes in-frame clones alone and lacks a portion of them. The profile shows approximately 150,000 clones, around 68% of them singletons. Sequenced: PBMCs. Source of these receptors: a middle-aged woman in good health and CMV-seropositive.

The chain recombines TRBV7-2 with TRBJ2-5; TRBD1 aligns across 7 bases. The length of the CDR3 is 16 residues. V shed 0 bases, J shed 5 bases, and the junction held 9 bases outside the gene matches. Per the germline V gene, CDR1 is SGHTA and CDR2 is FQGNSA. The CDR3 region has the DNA TGTGCCAGCAGCTTAGCAGGGGGCGGTGGTTGGGAGACCCAGTACTTC. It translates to CASSLAGGGGWETQYF.

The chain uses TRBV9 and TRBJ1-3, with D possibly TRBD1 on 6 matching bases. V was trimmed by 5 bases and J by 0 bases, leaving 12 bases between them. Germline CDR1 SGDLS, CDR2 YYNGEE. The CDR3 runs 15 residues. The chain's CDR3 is CASRRGTNSGNTIYF. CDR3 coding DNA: TGTGCCAGCAGGAGGGGGACAAACTCTGGAAACACCATATATTTT.

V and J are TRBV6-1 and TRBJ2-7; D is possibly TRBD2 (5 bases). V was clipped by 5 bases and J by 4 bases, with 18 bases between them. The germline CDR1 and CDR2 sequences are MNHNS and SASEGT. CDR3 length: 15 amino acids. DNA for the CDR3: TGTGCCAGCAGTCCGGACCGGGATGATTATTACGAGCAGTACTTC. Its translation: CASSPDRDDYYEQYF.

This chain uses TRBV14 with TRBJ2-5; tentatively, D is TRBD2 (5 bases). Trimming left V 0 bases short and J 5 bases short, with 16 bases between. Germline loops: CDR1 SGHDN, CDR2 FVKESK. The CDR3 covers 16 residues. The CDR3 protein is CASSQDWSSLGETQYF. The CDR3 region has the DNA TGTGCCAGCAGCCAAGATTGGTCTAGCCTAGGGGAGACCCAGTACTTC.

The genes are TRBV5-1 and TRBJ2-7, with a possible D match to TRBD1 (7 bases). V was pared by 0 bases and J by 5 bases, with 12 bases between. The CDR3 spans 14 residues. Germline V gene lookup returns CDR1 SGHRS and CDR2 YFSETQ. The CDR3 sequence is CASSLEEGANEQYF. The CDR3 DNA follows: TGCGCCAGCAGCTTGGAGGAGGGGGCCAACGAGCAGTACTTC. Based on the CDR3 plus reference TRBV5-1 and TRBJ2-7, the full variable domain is KAGVTQTPRYLIKTRGQQVTLSCSPISGHRSVSWYQQTPGQGLQFLFEYFSETQRNKGNFPGRFSGRQFSNSRSEMNVSTLELGDSALYLCASSLEEGANEQYFGPGTRLTVT.

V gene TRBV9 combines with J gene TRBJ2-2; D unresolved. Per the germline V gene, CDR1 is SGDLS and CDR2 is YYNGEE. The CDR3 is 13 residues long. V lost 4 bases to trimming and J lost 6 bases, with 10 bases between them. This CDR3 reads CASSPLTAGELFF. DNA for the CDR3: TGTGCCAGCAGCCCCCTCACGGCCGGGGAGCTGTTTTTT.

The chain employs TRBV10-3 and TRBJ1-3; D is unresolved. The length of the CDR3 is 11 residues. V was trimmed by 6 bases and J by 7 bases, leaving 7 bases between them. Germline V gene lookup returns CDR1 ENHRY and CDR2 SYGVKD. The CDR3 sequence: CAISTSNTIYF. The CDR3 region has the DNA TGTGCCATCAGCACATCGAACACCATATATTTT.

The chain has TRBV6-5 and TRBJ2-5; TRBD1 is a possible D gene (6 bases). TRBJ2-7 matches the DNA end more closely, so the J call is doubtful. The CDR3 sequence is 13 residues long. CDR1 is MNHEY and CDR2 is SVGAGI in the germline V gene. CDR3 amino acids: CASSTDSSYEQYF. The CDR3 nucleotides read TGTGCCAGCAGTACGGACAGCTCCTACGAGCAGTACTTC.

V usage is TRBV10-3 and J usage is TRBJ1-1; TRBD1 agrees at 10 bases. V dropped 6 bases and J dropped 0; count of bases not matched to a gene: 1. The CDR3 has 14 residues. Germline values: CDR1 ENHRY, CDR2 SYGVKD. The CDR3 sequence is CAIRGQGMNTEAFF. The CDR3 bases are TGTGCCATCAGGGGACAGGGGATGAACACTGAAGCTTTCTTT.

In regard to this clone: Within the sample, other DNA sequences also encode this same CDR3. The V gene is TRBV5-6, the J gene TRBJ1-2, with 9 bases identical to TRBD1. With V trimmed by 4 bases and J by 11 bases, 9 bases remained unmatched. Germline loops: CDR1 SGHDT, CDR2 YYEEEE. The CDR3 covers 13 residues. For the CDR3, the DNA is TGTGCCAGCAGCACCCCCGGGACAGGGAGATACACCTTC. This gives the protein CASSTPGTGRYTF.

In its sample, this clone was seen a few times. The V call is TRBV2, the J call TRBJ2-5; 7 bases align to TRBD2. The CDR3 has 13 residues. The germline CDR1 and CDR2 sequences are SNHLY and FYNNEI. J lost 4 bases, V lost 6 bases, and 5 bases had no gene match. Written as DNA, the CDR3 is TGTGCCAGCAGCCCTTGGGGGGGAGAGACCCAGTACTTC. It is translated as CASSPWGGETQYF.

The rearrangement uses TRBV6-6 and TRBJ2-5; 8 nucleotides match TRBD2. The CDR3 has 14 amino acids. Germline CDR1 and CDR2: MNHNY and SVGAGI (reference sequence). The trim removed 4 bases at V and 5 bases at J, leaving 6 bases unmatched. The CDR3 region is CASSSAGAGETQYF. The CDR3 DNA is TGTGCCAGCAGTTCAGCGGGGGCCGGGGAGACCCAGTACTTC.

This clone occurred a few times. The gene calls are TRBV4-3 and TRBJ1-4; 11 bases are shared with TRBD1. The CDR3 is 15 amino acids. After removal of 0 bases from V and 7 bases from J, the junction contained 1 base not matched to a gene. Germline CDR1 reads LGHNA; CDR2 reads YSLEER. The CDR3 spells CASSQEGTGGEKLFF. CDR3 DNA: TGCGCCAGCAGCCAAGAGGGGACAGGGGGTGAAAAACTGTTTTTT.

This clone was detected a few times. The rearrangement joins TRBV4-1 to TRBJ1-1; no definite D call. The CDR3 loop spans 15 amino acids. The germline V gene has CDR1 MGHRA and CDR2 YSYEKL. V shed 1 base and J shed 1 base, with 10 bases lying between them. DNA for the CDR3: TGCGCCAGCAGCCAAGGGAGGGTGGGGAACACTGAAGCTTTCTTT. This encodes CASSQGRVGNTEAFF.

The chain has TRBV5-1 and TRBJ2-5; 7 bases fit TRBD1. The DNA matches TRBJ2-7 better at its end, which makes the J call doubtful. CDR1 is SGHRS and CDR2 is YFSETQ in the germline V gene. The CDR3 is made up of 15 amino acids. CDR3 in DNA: TGCGCCAGCAGCTTCGCAGGGGGAACTGGCTACGAGCAGTACTTC. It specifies CASSFAGGTGYEQYF.

CDR3 region: CAISAGASGFYEQYF. The CDR3 DNA reads TGTGCCATCAGCGCGGGGGCTAGCGGCTTCTACGAGCAGTACTTC. This chain links TRBV10-3 with TRBJ2-7; TRBD2 might be the D (7 bases). This CDR3 is built from 15 residues. Trimming shortened V by 6 bases and J by 3 bases, and 18 bases separated the two germline ends. CDR1 and CDR2 from the germline V gene are ENHRY and SYGVKD.

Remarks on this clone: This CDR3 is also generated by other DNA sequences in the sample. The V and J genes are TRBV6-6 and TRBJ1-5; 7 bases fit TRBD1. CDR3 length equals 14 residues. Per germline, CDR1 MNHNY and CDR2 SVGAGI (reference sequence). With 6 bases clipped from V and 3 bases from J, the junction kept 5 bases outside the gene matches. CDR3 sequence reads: CASSWDSSNQPQHF. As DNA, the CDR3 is TGTGCCAGCAGCTGGGACAGTTCCAATCAGCCCCAGCATTTT.

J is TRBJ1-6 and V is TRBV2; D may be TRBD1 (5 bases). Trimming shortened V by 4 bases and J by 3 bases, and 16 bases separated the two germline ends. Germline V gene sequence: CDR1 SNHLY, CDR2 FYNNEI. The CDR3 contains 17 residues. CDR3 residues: CASSVSPGEHYNSPLHF. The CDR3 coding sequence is TGTGCCAGCAGTGTGAGTCCGGGGGAACACTATAATTCACCCCTCCACTTT. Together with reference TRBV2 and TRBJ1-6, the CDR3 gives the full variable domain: EPEVTQTPSHQVTQMGQEVILRCVPISNHLYFYWYRQILGQKVEFLVSFYNNEISEKSEIFDDQFSVERPDGSNFTLKIRSTKLEDSAMYFCASSVSPGEHYNSPLHFGNGTRLTVT.

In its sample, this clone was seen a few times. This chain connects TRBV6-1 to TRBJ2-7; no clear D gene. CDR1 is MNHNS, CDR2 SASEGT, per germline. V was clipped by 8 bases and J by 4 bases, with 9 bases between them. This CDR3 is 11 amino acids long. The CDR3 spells CASRREYEQYF. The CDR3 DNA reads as TGTGCCAGCCGAAGAGAATACGAGCAGTACTTC.

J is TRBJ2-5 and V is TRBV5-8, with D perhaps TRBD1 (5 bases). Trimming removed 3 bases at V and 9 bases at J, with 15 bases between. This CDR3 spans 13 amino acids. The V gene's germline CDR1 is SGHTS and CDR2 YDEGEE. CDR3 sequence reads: CASSSPQKGAQYF. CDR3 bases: TGTGCCAGCAGCTCTCCCCAAAAAGGGGCCCAGTACTTC.

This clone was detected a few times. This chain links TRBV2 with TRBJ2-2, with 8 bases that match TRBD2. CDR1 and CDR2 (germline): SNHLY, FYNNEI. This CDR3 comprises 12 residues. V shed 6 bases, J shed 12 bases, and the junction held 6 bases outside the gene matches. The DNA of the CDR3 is TGTGCCAGCAGGGAGCGGGAGTCGAAGCTGTTTTTT. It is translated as CASRERESKLFF.

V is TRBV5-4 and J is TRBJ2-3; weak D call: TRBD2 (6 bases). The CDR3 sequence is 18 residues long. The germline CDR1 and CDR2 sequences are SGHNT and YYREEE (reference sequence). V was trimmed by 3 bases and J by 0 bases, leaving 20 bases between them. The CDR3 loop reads CASSSPHKLAASTDTQYF. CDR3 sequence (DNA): TGTGCCAGCAGCTCGCCCCACAAACTAGCAGCTAGCACAGATACGCAGTATTTT.

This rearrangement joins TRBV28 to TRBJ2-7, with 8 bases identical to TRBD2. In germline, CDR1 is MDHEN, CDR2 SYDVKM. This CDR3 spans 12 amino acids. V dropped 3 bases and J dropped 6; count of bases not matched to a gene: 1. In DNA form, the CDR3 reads TGTGCCAGCAGTTTGCGGGAGGTCGAGCAGTACTTC. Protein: CASSLREVEQYF. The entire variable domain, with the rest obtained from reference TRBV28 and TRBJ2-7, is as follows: DVKVTQSSRYLVKRTGEKVFLECVQDMDHENMFWYRQDPGLGLRLIYFSYDVKMKEKGDIPEGYSVSREKKERFSLILESASTNQTSMYLCASSLREVEQYFGPGTRLTVT.

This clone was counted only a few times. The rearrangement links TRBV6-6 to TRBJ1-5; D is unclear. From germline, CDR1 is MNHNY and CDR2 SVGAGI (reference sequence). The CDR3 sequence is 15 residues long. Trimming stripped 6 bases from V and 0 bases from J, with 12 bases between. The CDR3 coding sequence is TGTGCCAGCAGACACTCAGACTATAGCAATCAGCCCCAGCATTTT. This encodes CASRHSDYSNQPQHF.

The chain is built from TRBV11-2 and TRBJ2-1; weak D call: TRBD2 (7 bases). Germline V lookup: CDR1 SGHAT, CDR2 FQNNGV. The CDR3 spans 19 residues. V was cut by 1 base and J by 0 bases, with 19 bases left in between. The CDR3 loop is CASSLGSWRGPSSYNEQFF. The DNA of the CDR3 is TGTGCCAGCAGCTTAGGGAGTTGGCGGGGGCCGAGCTCCTACAATGAGCAGTTCTTC.

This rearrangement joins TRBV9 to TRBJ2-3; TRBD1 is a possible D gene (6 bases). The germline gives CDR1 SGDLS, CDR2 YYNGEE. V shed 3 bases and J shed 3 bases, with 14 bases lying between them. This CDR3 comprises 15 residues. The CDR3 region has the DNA TGTGCCAGCAGCGGAACAGGGCTGGAGACAGATACGCAGTATTTT. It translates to CASSGTGLETDTQYF.

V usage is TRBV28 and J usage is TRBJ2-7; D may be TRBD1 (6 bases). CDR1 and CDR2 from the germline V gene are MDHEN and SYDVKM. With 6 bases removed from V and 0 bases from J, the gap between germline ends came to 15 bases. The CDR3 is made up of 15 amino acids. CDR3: CASSRVLDSSYEQYF. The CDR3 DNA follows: TGTGCCAGCAGCCGGGTGCTGGACAGCTCCTACGAGCAGTACTTC.

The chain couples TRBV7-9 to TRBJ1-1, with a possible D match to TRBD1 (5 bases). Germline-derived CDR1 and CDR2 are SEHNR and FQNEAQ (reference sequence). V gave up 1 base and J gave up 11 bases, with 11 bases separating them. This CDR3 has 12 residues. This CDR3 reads CASSLGQSGAFF. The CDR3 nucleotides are TGTGCCAGCAGCTTAGGACAGTCAGGGGCTTTCTTT.

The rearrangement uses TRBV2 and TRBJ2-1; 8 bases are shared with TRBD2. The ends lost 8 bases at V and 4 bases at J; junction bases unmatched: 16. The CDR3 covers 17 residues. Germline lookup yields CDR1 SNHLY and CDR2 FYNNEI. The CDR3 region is CASSSSGSEIVYNEQFF. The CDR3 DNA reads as TGTGCCAGCTCGTCAAGCGGGAGCGAAATCGTTTACAATGAGCAGTTCTTC.